These 31 T cell receptor beta chains originate from one sample sequenced in a study of cytomegalovirus exposure and HLA in healthy donors listed by TCRdb under 2017. Libraries were constructed by the immunoSEQ multiplex PCR assay. For the multiplex PCR, a mixture combining 60 forward primers for TCR Vbeta segments and 13 reverse primers for TCR Jbeta segments was used. Imported from immuneACCESS, the table was reduced by TCRdb to in-frame sequences with V and J called. These copies leave out some clones; in studies compared against another copy, an unresolved V gene accounts for under half, and the cause of the remainder is not known. In this sample the table shows about 160,000 clones, about four fifths of which occur a single time. Together, the top ten hold under 1.1% of the sample. The sequenced material came from PBMCs. These receptors originate from a young man in good health and CMV-seronegative.

The rearrangement links TRBV6-1 to TRBJ1-2; 10 bases agree with TRBD1. This CDR3 region has 13 residues. Germline trimming cut 10 bases from V and 6 bases from J; bases unmatched to any gene: 8. The germline V gene encodes CDR1 MNHNS and CDR2 SASEGT. Written as DNA, the CDR3 is TGTGCCACCAGACAGGGGGCGATGGATGGCTACACCTTC. Encoded protein: CATRQGAMDGYTF.

This chain joins TRBV5-8 and TRBJ2-1; 10 bases are shared with TRBD2. The V gene's germline CDR1 is SGHTS and CDR2 YDEGEE. After removal of 2 bases from V and 4 bases from J, the junction contained 6 bases not matched to a gene. This CDR3 is 16 amino acids long. CDR3 region: CASSLSGLAFYNEQFF. The CDR3, as DNA: TGTGCCAGCAGCTTATCGGGACTAGCGTTTTACAATGAGCAGTTCTTC.

About this clone: Germline is not matched at one junction end, which may reflect a read error. This chain links TRBV7-9 with TRBJ1-2; tentatively, D is TRBD1 (6 bases). The CDR3 is made up of 13 amino acids. Germline CDR1 is SEHNR and CDR2 is FQNEAQ (reference sequence). The CDR3: CASSSQGNYGHTF. As DNA, the CDR3 is TGTGCCAGCAGCTCACAGGGTAACTATGGCCACACCTTC.

The CDR3 reads CASRNRQNTEAFF. CDR3 DNA: TGTGCCAGCAGAAATAGACAGAACACTGAAGCTTTCTTT. The chain joins TRBV6-1 to TRBJ1-1; D remains ambiguous. The ends were cut back, 6 bases at V and 1 base at J, with 9 bases in the middle. Germline CDR1 reads MNHNS; CDR2 reads SASEGT. The CDR3 extends over 13 amino acids.

The chain combines TRBV29-1 with TRBJ1-3, with D perhaps matching TRBD1 (6 bases). The V and J ends lost 4 bases and 6 bases respectively, with 16 bases between them. CDR1 SQVTM and CDR2 ANQGSEA come from the germline V gene. This CDR3 spans 14 amino acids. The CDR3 sequence: CSVVGRQAENTIYF. As DNA, the CDR3 is TGCAGCGTTGTAGGCCGACAGGCCGAAAACACCATATATTTT.

The CDR3 region has the DNA TGTGCCAGCAGCTTTTTAGCTAGCGGCTACAATGAGCAGTTCTTC. Translated, it gives CASSFLASGYNEQFF. The chain uses TRBV5-6 and TRBJ2-1; 7 bases map to TRBD2. This CDR3 is built from 15 residues. Germline CDR1 is SGHDT and CDR2 is YYEEEE. V gave up 2 bases and J gave up 3 bases; unmatched junction bases: 5.

The CDR3, as DNA: TGCGCCAGCAGCTTGGACCCGACAGCCTTGAACACTGAAGCTTTCTTT. Protein product: CASSLDPTALNTEAFF. The chain joins TRBV5-1 to TRBJ1-1, with D possibly TRBD1 on 5 matching bases. V gave up 0 bases and J gave up 0 bases, with 12 bases separating them. Germline assignment: CDR1 SGHRS and CDR2 YFSETQ. This CDR3 spans 16 amino acids.

The rearrangement joins TRBV4-3 to TRBJ2-3; tentatively, D is TRBD1 (5 bases). V shed 0 bases and J shed 3 bases, with 13 bases lying between them. Germline assignment: CDR1 LGHNA and CDR2 YSLEER. This CDR3 is 16 amino acids long. CDR3 amino acids: CASSQDGRDGTDTQYF. CDR3 DNA: TGCGCCAGCAGCCAAGATGGCAGGGATGGGACAGATACGCAGTATTTT.

The V gene is TRBV29-1, the J gene TRBJ2-5; TRBD1 is a possible D gene (5 bases). This CDR3 is built from 13 residues. Trimming stripped 4 bases from V and 4 bases from J, with 13 bases between. Germline V gives CDR1 SQVTM, CDR2 ANQGSEA. The CDR3 sequence is CSVVRFRAETQYF. DNA for the CDR3: TGCAGCGTTGTACGCTTCAGGGCAGAGACCCAGTACTTC.

The chain is built from TRBV11-3 and TRBJ2-1; 9 nucleotides agree with TRBD2. Germline CDR1 and CDR2: SGHNT and YENEEA. The trim removed 1 base at V and 5 bases at J, leaving 6 bases unmatched. This CDR3 region has 16 residues. This CDR3 is CASSLVLAGQHNEQFF. DNA for the CDR3: TGTGCCAGCAGCTTAGTTCTAGCGGGACAGCACAATGAGCAGTTCTTC.

The rearrangement uses TRBV5-5 and TRBJ2-2; D ambiguous. V lost 0 bases and J 5 bases, leaving 11 bases between the germline ends. Germline values: CDR1 SGHKS, CDR2 YYEKEE (reference sequence). This CDR3 has 15 residues. CDR3 DNA: TGTGCCAGCAGCTTGGTTGCCAGCGAAACCGGGGAGCTGTTTTTT. This encodes CASSLVASETGELFF.

J is TRBJ2-7 and V is TRBV4-3; no clear D gene. V shed 4 bases and J shed 6 bases, with 16 bases lying between them. The CDR3 is 14 amino acids. Germline CDR1 LGHNA, CDR2 YSLEER. CDR3 region: CASSPSAKPGEQYF. CDR3 in DNA: TGCGCCAGCAGCCCGTCAGCGAAGCCCGGCGAGCAGTACTTC.

The chain links TRBV30 to TRBJ1-2; 7 bases line up with TRBD1. Trimming removed 0 bases from V and 4 bases from J; junction bases left unmatched: 2. The length of the CDR3 is 13 residues. Germline CDR1 reads GTSNPN; CDR2 reads SVGIG (reference sequence). CDR3 loop: CAWSVQGIYGYTF. The CDR3 DNA reads as TGTGCCTGGAGTGTACAGGGGATCTATGGCTACACCTTC.

This clone appeared once. The CDR3 sequence: CASSLSVNYGYTF. The CDR3 DNA reads as TGTGCCAGCAGCTTGAGCGTTAACTATGGCTACACCTTC. This chain links TRBV5-4 with TRBJ1-2; unclear D gene. The CDR3 length is 13 residues. Trimming took 1 base from V and 1 from J, leaving 5 bases between them. The V gene's germline CDR1 is SGHNT and CDR2 YYREEE (reference sequence).

This chain joins TRBV19 and TRBJ2-3, with D hard to call. The V end was cut by 4 bases, the J end by 4 bases, with 9 bases between. This CDR3 has 13 residues. Looked up from germline, CDR1 is LNHDA and CDR2 is SQIVND (reference sequence). CDR3 in DNA: TGTGCCAGTAGTAAGGTAGCAGCAGATACGCAGTATTTT. Encoded protein: CASSKVAADTQYF.

The chain recombines TRBV4-1 with TRBJ2-3; tentative D call: TRBD1 (5 bases). CDR3 length equals 15 residues. Trimming shortened V by 3 bases and J by 6 bases, and 16 bases separated the two germline ends. Germline V lookup: CDR1 MGHRA, CDR2 YSYEKL. The CDR3 here is CASSHKGLEGDTQYF. The DNA of the CDR3 is TGCGCCAGCAGCCACAAGGGGCTGGAAGGGGATACGCAGTATTTT.

The DNA for the CDR3 is TGTGCCAGCGGACAGGTGGGATGGGGGGAGCAGTACTTC. This gives the protein CASGQVGWGEQYF. V is TRBV6-5 and J is TRBJ2-7; 7 bases are a match to TRBD1. CDR1 is MNHEY, CDR2 SVGAGI, per germline. With 8 bases clipped from V and 7 bases from J, the junction kept 11 bases outside the gene matches. The CDR3 is 13 amino acids.

The V call is TRBV25-1, the J call TRBJ2-1; 13 nucleotides agree with TRBD2. Unmatched junction bases numbered 1, after V lost 2 bases and J lost 6 bases. This CDR3 has 15 residues. Per the germline V gene, CDR1 is MGHDK and CDR2 is SYGVNS. The CDR3 coding sequence is TGTGCCAGCAGTGAAAGACTAGCGGGAGGCAATGAGCAGTTCTTC. Residues: CASSERLAGGNEQFF.

The chain's CDR3 is CASSPRLAGVASTDTQYF. The CDR3 nucleotides are TGTGCCAGCAGCCCGCGACTAGCGGGTGTCGCTAGCACAGATACGCAGTATTTT. V gene TRBV11-3 combines with J gene TRBJ2-3; TRBD2 matches at 10 bases. The V and J ends lost 5 bases and 0 bases, in that order; junction bases with no gene match: 11. The germline gives CDR1 SGHNT, CDR2 YENEEA. This CDR3 is 18 amino acids long.

The chain is built from TRBV5-4 and TRBJ2-1; TRBD1 matches 9 bases. Germline assignment: CDR1 SGHNT and CDR2 YYREEE (reference sequence). With 0 bases clipped from V and 6 bases from J, the junction kept 10 bases outside the gene matches. This CDR3 comprises 17 residues. CDR3 nucleotide sequence: TGTGCCAGCAGCTTGGCCGTCGGGGGACAGGGTATCAATGAGCAGTTCTTC. It is translated as CASSLAVGGQGINEQFF.

This chain uses TRBV2 with TRBJ1-1, with TRBD1 matching over 9 bases. The CDR3 has 15 amino acids. Germline loops: CDR1 SNHLY, CDR2 FYNNEI. The V segment lost 3 bases and the J segment 4 bases; nucleotides outside the gene matches: 6. CDR3 sequence (DNA): TGTGCCAGCAGTGATCAACAGGGGGCCATCACTGAAGCTTTCTTT. Its translation is CASSDQQGAITEAFF.

This chain uses TRBV19 with TRBJ2-7, with TRBD1 identical over 9 bases. Germline trimming cut 5 bases from V and 1 base from J; bases unmatched to any gene: 9. This CDR3 is 16 amino acids long. Looked up from germline, CDR1 is LNHDA and CDR2 is SQIVND (reference sequence). As DNA, the CDR3 is TGTGCCAGTAGTCCTACAGGGGGGACAGGGTCCTACGAGCAGTACTTC. Translation: CASSPTGGTGSYEQYF.

The V gene is TRBV5-1, the J gene TRBJ1-2; D is possibly TRBD1 (5 bases). V lost 3 bases to trimming and J lost 7 bases, with 10 bases between them. The CDR3 totals 12 residues. Germline values: CDR1 SGHRS, CDR2 YFSETQ. CDR3 region: CASSWGVAGYTF. DNA for the CDR3: TGCGCCAGCAGCTGGGGGGTTGCTGGCTACACCTTC. The whole variable domain, remainder taken from reference TRBV5-1 and TRBJ1-2, is KAGVTQTPRYLIKTRGQQVTLSCSPISGHRSVSWYQQTPGQGLQFLFEYFSETQRNKGNFPGRFSGRQFSNSRSEMNVSTLELGDSALYLCASSWGVAGYTFGSGTRLTVV.

This clone has more than one count but fewer than ten. The chain joins TRBV9 to TRBJ2-1; TRBD2 aligns across 15 bases. CDR3 size: 16 residues. Germline trimming cut 0 bases from V and 5 bases from J; bases unmatched to any gene: 0. CDR1 is SGDLS, CDR2 YYNGEE, per germline. CDR3: CASSVGTSGGDNEQFF. The CDR3 coding sequence is TGTGCCAGCAGCGTAGGGACTAGCGGGGGGGACAATGAGCAGTTCTTC.

The genes are TRBV11-2 and TRBJ2-1; D gene ambiguous. V lost 6 bases, J lost 6 bases, and 9 bases lay in between. Germline V gives CDR1 SGHAT, CDR2 FQNNGV. The CDR3 contains 12 residues. The CDR3 loop reads CASRFWPNEQFF. CDR3 coding DNA: TGTGCCAGCAGATTCTGGCCCAATGAGCAGTTCTTC.

This clone has a handful of counts. CDR3 region: CASSSPRGRFGYYGYTF. The CDR3 DNA follows: TGTGCCAGCAGTTCTCCGAGGGGGCGCTTTGGATACTATGGCTACACCTTC. The rearrangement joins TRBV28 to TRBJ1-2; 7 bases map to TRBD1. In germline, CDR1 is MDHEN, CDR2 SYDVKM. The CDR3 runs 17 residues. With 4 bases clipped from V and 3 bases from J, the junction kept 14 bases outside the gene matches.

This chain uses TRBV2 with TRBJ2-4, with TRBD1 as a possible D gene (6 bases). The V and J ends lost 10 bases and 0 bases respectively, with 16 bases between them. CDR1 and CDR2 (germline): SNHLY, FYNNEI. This CDR3 is built from 15 residues. The CDR3 coding sequence is TGTGCCACCGGCAGGCAGGGGCTAGCCAAAAACATTCAGTACTTC. Encoded protein: CATGRQGLAKNIQYF. The whole variable domain, remainder taken from reference TRBV2 and TRBJ2-4, is EPEVTQTPSHQVTQMGQEVILRCVPISNHLYFYWYRQILGQKVEFLVSFYNNEISEKSEIFDDQFSVERPDGSNFTLKIRSTKLEDSAMYFCATGRQGLAKNIQYFGAGTRLSVL.

This clone showed up just once. This chain links TRBV6-1 with TRBJ2-3, with D tentatively TRBD2 (6 bases). CDR1 and CDR2 (germline): MNHNS, SASEGT. Deletions cut 7 bases from V and 0 bases from J, with 8 bases between. The CDR3 runs 13 residues. The CDR3 DNA is TGTGCCAGCACGCGGGACAGCACAGATACGCAGTATTTT. Residues: CASTRDSTDTQYF.

This sequence joins TRBV19 and TRBJ2-6; 10 bases align to TRBD1. CDR1 and CDR2 (germline): LNHDA, SQIVND (reference sequence). This CDR3 is built from 18 residues. The J segment lost 0 bases and the V segment lost 6 bases, leaving 8 bases of the junction unmatched. Here the CDR3 DNA reads TGTGCCAGTAGGAGACAGGGGGCGACCCTCTCTGGGGCCAACGTCCTGACTTTC. It yields the protein CASRRQGATLSGANVLTF.

The rearrangement uses TRBV28 and TRBJ2-7; possible D gene TRBD2, 6 bases. The V gene's germline CDR1 is MDHEN and CDR2 SYDVKM. Trimming left V 7 bases short and J 13 bases short, with 26 bases between. The CDR3 consists of 14 residues. CDR3 sequence reads: CASTSLGTAVGGYF. The CDR3, as DNA: TGTGCCAGCACCTCCCTCGGTACAGCCGTGGGAGGTTACTTC.

This rearrangement joins TRBV7-2 to TRBJ1-1, with 7 nucleotides matching TRBD1. Germline V gene sequence: CDR1 SGHTA, CDR2 FQGNSA. V shed 1 base and J 8 bases; nucleotides not matched to a gene: 4. The CDR3 has 13 amino acids. The DNA for the CDR3 is TGTGCCAGCAGCTTAGGAACAGGGGCAGAAGCTTTCTTT. Its protein product is CASSLGTGAEAFF.